Each of the 26 T cell receptor beta chains below was sequenced from the same sample in a study of shared clonotypes between healthy human individuals. Repertoires were generated with immunoSEQ multiplex PCR, while TCRdb's copy carries only in-frame clones and drops some. In the table there are some 700,000 clones, 80% to 95% of which are singletons. The sequencing sample was made of memory CD8+ T cells from PBMCs. Subset reported: CD45RO+ cells pooled with CCR7-negative TemRA cells. Every receptor here comes from a man aged 18 to 35 in good health. Some clones in this sample may be carry-over from other donors' samples.

V gene TRBV28 combines with J gene TRBJ2-2, with D unclear. Between the trimmed V and J ends, which lost 7 bases and 8 bases, there was a span of 14 bases. The CDR3 spans 13 residues. CDR1 is MDHEN, CDR2 SYDVKM, per germline. The DNA of the CDR3 is TGTGCCAGCACAATGGGGTGGACGGGGGAGCTGTTTTTT. Translated, it gives CASTMGWTGELFF. The full variable domain, with the rest looked up from reference TRBV28 and TRBJ2-2, is DVKVTQSSRYLVKRTGEKVFLECVQDMDHENMFWYRQDPGLGLRLIYFSYDVKMKEKGDIPEGYSVSREKKERFSLILESASTNQTSMYLCASTMGWTGELFFGEGSRLTVL.

V and J are TRBV28 and TRBJ2-7; 10 positions match TRBD2. Losses at the gene ends were 6 bases for V and 3 bases for J; bases not matched to a gene: 17. The germline CDR1 and CDR2 sequences are MDHEN and SYDVKM. The CDR3 has 18 residues. CDR3 coding DNA: TGTGCCAGCAGCCCTTCCGGGCCAACTGGGACTAGCGTCTACGAGCAGTACTTC. Translated: CASSPSGPTGTSVYEQYF.

This chain joins TRBV10-2 and TRBJ1-5; D possibly corresponds to TRBD1 (6 bases). Germline assignment: CDR1 WSHSY and CDR2 SAAADI. Trimming stripped 6 bases from V and 9 bases from J, with 15 bases between. This CDR3 is built from 13 residues. In DNA, the CDR3 is TGCGCCAGCAGCGGGACACAGGTGCTGCCCCAGCATTTT. It yields the protein CASSGTQVLPQHF.

V gene TRBV6-1 combines with J gene TRBJ2-5, with 10 bases that match TRBD2. The CDR3 is made up of 14 amino acids. Germline-derived CDR1 and CDR2 are MNHNS and SASEGT. The CDR3 is CSSLGTSGMETQYF. Here the CDR3 DNA reads TGTTCGAGCCTGGGTACTAGCGGGATGGAGACCCAGTACTTC.

This clone has a single count. This rearrangement joins TRBV11-2 to TRBJ2-7; TRBD2 is a possible D gene (5 bases). Between the trimmed V and J ends, which lost 0 bases and 3 bases, there was a span of 12 bases. The CDR3 contains 15 residues. CDR1 SGHAT and CDR2 FQNNGV come from the germline V gene. The CDR3 sequence is CASSLERPGVYEQYF. As DNA, the CDR3 is TGTGCCAGCAGCTTAGAACGCCCCGGGGTCTACGAGCAGTACTTC.

The rearrangement uses TRBV7-6 and TRBJ2-3, with 14 nucleotides matching TRBD2. The CDR3 loop spans 18 amino acids. CDR1 is SGHVS, CDR2 FNYEAQ, per germline. The trim removed 0 bases at V and 2 bases at J, leaving 4 bases unmatched. The CDR3 region is CASSLAGLAGEITDTQYF. The DNA for the CDR3 is TGTGCCAGCAGCTTAGCGGGACTAGCGGGAGAGATCACAGATACGCAGTATTTT.

The chain combines TRBV7-9 with TRBJ2-5; D possibly uses TRBD1 or TRBD2 (5 bases each). This CDR3 has 14 amino acids. CDR1 SEHNR and CDR2 FQNEAQ come from the germline V gene (reference sequence). Trimming cost V 5 bases and J 7 bases, with 17 bases left between them. This CDR3 is CASSLTVGVGTQYF. The CDR3 DNA follows: TGTGCCAGCAGCCTTACGGTGGGGGTCGGGACCCAGTACTTC.

V usage is TRBV7-9 and J usage is TRBJ2-7; TRBD1 matches 9 bases. This CDR3 has 15 residues. Germline V lookup: CDR1 SEHNR, CDR2 FQNEAQ (reference sequence). V was pared by 4 bases and J by 3 bases, with 7 bases of the junction left unmatched. The CDR3 sequence is CASSWGQGINYEQYF. The CDR3 DNA is TGTGCCAGCAGCTGGGGACAGGGTATCAACTACGAGCAGTACTTC.

This chain joins TRBV18 and TRBJ2-1; 9 bases align to TRBD2. CDR3 size: 17 residues. V lost 3 bases, J lost 7 bases, and 13 bases stayed unmatched. Per germline, CDR1 KGHSH and CDR2 LQKENI. The CDR3 DNA is TGTGCCAGCTCACCTACGCCTAGCGGGACCGCCGGAAATGAGCAGTTCTTC. Protein sequence: CASSPTPSGTAGNEQFF.

The chain combines TRBV4-3 with TRBJ2-5, with D perhaps TRBD2 (5 bases). The CDR3 covers 15 residues. Deletions cut 4 bases from V and 5 bases from J, with 17 bases between. The germline V gene has CDR1 LGHNA and CDR2 YSLEER. As DNA, the CDR3 is TGCGCCAGCAGCCGCCTCACCACGGGGTCTGAGACCCAGTACTTC. Protein product: CASSRLTTGSETQYF.

The chain employs TRBV4-1 and TRBJ2-7; possible D gene TRBD1, 6 bases. Germline V gives CDR1 MGHRA, CDR2 YSYEKL. CDR3 length: 17 amino acids. Deletions cut 3 bases from V and 3 bases from J, with 21 bases between. CDR3 DNA: TGCGCCAGCAGCCAGGGGAGAGGGACAAAGAATTACTACGAGCAGTACTTC. Its translation: CASSQGRGTKNYYEQYF.

The rearrangement uses TRBV27 and TRBJ1-5; 8 nucleotides agree with TRBD1. With V trimmed by 2 bases and J by 4 bases, 4 bases remained unmatched. The germline V gene has CDR1 MNHEY and CDR2 SMNVEV (reference sequence). The CDR3 consists of 15 residues. The CDR3 loop reads CASSLRTGPNQPQHF. In DNA form, the CDR3 reads TGTGCCAGCAGTTTACGGACAGGGCCGAATCAGCCCCAGCATTTT.

On this clone itself: Other DNA sequences of this sample code for an identical CDR3. V is TRBV27 and J is TRBJ2-7; 8 nucleotides match TRBD2. With V trimmed by 3 bases and J by 3 bases, 1 base remained unmatched. This CDR3 comprises 13 residues. CDR1 and CDR2 from the germline V gene are MNHEY and SMNVEV (reference sequence). The CDR3 DNA follows: TGTGCCAGCAGTTTCAGCGGGAGCTACGAGCAGTACTTC. It yields the protein CASSFSGSYEQYF.

The chain couples TRBV7-9 to TRBJ2-1, with 9 bases identical to TRBD2. CDR1 SEHNR and CDR2 FQNEAQ come from the germline V gene (reference sequence). There are 19 residues in the CDR3. V lost 5 bases to trimming and J lost 3 bases; unmatched junction nucleotides: 17. CDR3 protein: CASSPRWSGRPRHYNEQFF. CDR3 in DNA: TGTGCCAGCAGCCCTCGGTGGAGCGGGAGGCCCCGACACTACAATGAGCAGTTCTTC. The full variable domain, with the rest looked up from reference TRBV7-9 and TRBJ2-1, is DTGVSQNPRHKITKRGQNVTFRCDPISEHNRLYWYRQTLGQGPEFLTYFQNEAQLEKSRLLSDRFSAERPKGSFSTLEIQRTEQGDSAMYLCASSPRWSGRPRHYNEQFFGPGTRLTVL.

As concerns this clone: The sample holds other DNA sequences that translate to the same CDR3. The chain recombines TRBV5-8 with TRBJ1-5; D gene unclear. The CDR3 spans 11 residues. CDR1 is SGHTS and CDR2 is YDEGEE in the germline V gene. Trimming took off 0 bases at V and 7 bases at J, with 2 bases between the two ends. The CDR3, as DNA: TGTGCCAGCAGCTTGGGGCAGCCCCAGCATTTT. Amino acid sequence: CASSLGQPQHF. Looking up the rest from reference TRBV5-8 and TRBJ1-5 gives the full variable domain: EAGVTQSPTHLIKTRGQQATLRCSPISGHTSVYWYQQALGLGLQFLLWYDEGEERNRGNFPPRFSGRQFPNYSSELNVNALELEDSALYLCASSLGQPQHFGDGTRLSIL.

V is TRBV6-5 and J is TRBJ2-1, with a weak D call TRBD2 (7 bases). The ends were cut back, 2 bases at V and 6 bases at J, with 14 bases in the middle. This CDR3 region has 15 residues. CDR1 is MNHEY, CDR2 SVGAGI, per germline. This CDR3 is CASSYGGGGGNEQFF. In DNA form, the CDR3 reads TGTGCCAGCAGTTACGGGGGGGGAGGGGGCAATGAGCAGTTCTTC.

This clone was counted a single time. V is TRBV5-1 and J is TRBJ2-1, with 11 bases fitting TRBD2. CDR3 size: 17 residues. CDR1 and CDR2 from the germline V gene are SGHRS and YFSETQ. The J segment lost 2 bases and the V segment lost 0 bases, leaving 4 bases of the junction unmatched. The CDR3 nucleotides read TGCGCCAGCAGCTTGGCCCCTAGCGGGAGGCCCTACAATGAGCAGTTCTTC. It translates to CASSLAPSGRPYNEQFF.

This chain joins TRBV5-1 and TRBJ2-2; the D is unclear. Germline CDR1 is SGHRS and CDR2 is YFSETQ. CDR3 size: 16 residues. Trimming cost V 5 bases and J 1 base, with 15 bases left between them. The DNA for the CDR3 is TGCGCCAGCAGATTCGGTAGGCAGAAGAACACCGGGGAGCTGTTTTTT. As protein: CASRFGRQKNTGELFF.

V gene TRBV11-2 combines with J gene TRBJ2-7; D not resolved. Trimming removed 2 bases from V and 6 bases from J, with 5 bases in between. Germline V gene lookup returns CDR1 SGHAT and CDR2 FQNNGV. This CDR3 is built from 11 residues. The CDR3 DNA reads as TGTGCCAGCAGCTTAAGCTCCGAGCAGTACTTC. Protein product: CASSLSSEQYF.

Here the CDR3 reads CASSPDPSSYNEQFF. DNA for the CDR3: TGTGCCAGCAGCCCGGACCCTAGCTCCTACAATGAGCAGTTCTTC. The rearrangement joins TRBV5-6 to TRBJ2-1; D call uncertain. This CDR3 is 15 amino acids long. V lost 4 bases and J lost 0, with 11 bases in between. Per germline, CDR1 SGHDT and CDR2 YYEEEE.

This clone was seen just once. V and J are TRBV30 and TRBJ2-7, with D perhaps TRBD1 (6 bases). CDR1 and CDR2 (germline): GTSNPN, SVGIG (reference sequence). The V and J ends lost 3 bases and 2 bases respectively, with 11 bases between them. The CDR3 is 13 residues long. This CDR3 is CAWRVTGTYEQYF. CDR3 DNA: TGTGCCTGGAGGGTCACAGGGACCTACGAGCAGTACTTC.

The J gene is TRBJ2-1, the V gene TRBV27, with TRBD2 matching over 8 bases. CDR3 length equals 14 residues. After removal of 3 bases from V and 7 bases from J, the junction contained 5 bases not matched to a gene. CDR1 and CDR2 (germline): MNHEY, SMNVEV (reference sequence). CDR3 region: CASSFTSGVNEQFF. Written as DNA, the CDR3 is TGTGCCAGCAGTTTCACTAGCGGAGTTAATGAGCAGTTCTTC.

Concerning this clone: Other DNA sequences in this sample translate to the same CDR3. The chain has TRBV27 and TRBJ1-1, with D unresolved. Trimming removed 3 bases at V and 1 base at J, with 6 bases between. Germline V gene lookup returns CDR1 MNHEY and CDR2 SMNVEV (reference sequence). The CDR3 spans 13 residues. The DNA of the CDR3 is TGTGCCAGCAGTTTGGAGGGGAACACTGAAGCTTTCTTT. It yields the protein CASSLEGNTEAFF.

The rearrangement links TRBV28 to TRBJ2-3; possibly TRBD2 for D (6 bases). The CDR3 contains 16 residues. CDR1 is MDHEN, CDR2 SYDVKM, per germline. V was shortened by 2 bases and J by 2 bases, with 14 bases between the two germline ends. The CDR3 sequence is CASSLGVGTHTDTQYF. CDR3 bases: TGTGCCAGCAGTTTAGGCGTTGGGACTCACACAGATACGCAGTATTTT.

The J gene is TRBJ2-2, the V gene TRBV9; D ambiguous. CDR1 SGDLS and CDR2 YYNGEE come from the germline V gene. The germline V and J ends were trimmed by 7 bases and 6 bases, with 13 bases remaining between them. The CDR3 consists of 13 residues. In DNA, the CDR3 is TGTGCCAGCTCAAGGACCGGTTCCGGGGAGCTGTTTTTT. It is translated as CASSRTGSGELFF.

The chain links TRBV28 to TRBJ2-7; 9 nucleotides agree with TRBD1. The junction had 7 bases not matched to a gene; V was cut back by 7 bases and J by 0 bases. From germline, CDR1 is MDHEN and CDR2 SYDVKM. The CDR3 contains 15 residues. CDR3 DNA: TGTGCCAGCACAAAACCGGGACAGGGCTCCTACGAGCAGTACTTC. Its protein is CASTKPGQGSYEQYF.